Listed below are T cell receptor beta chains from one sample, sequenced in a study of T-cell memory formation after mild COVID-19. Via MiXCR, TCRdb re-called the 5' RACE reads, giving one row per CDR3 protein. The table has about 300,000 distinct CDR3 sequences, 15% to 20% seen once. The sample comprised PBMCs or a T cell subset sorted from them (not recorded which). Receptor source: a man younger than 35 who had mild COVID-19 (a few samples of this study predate the infection). Cell type and time point are not known. The CDR3 runs from the conserved cysteine through the conserved F or W. The D gene is left open where the match is weak. The size field is filled for only some rows; it gives once, few, many or a size class.

CDR3nt	CDR3aa	d_gene	abundance	j_gene	v_gene
TGCGCCAGCAGCTTAAAGGCGATCGCGAACACCGGGGAGCTGTTTTTT	CASSLKAIANTGELFF	.	many	TRBJ2-2	TRBV5-1
TGTGCCAGCAGCTCAAGGCCCCCTGAAGCTTTCTTT	CASSSRPPEAFF	.	.	TRBJ1-1	TRBV7-2
TGTGCCAGCAGCCCGACATTGAGGTTCCATGAGCAGTTCTTC	CASSPTLRFHEQFF	.	few	TRBJ2-1	TRBV14
TGTGCCAGCAGCTTGGCACAGGAGGGTGGCTACACCTTC	CASSLAQEGGYTF	.	.	TRBJ1-2	TRBV5-5
TGCGCCAGCAGCTTGGCCGGGTCCAGAGATACGCAGTATTTT	CASSLAGSRDTQYF	.	.	TRBJ2-3	TRBV5-1
TGTGCCAGCAGCTTACTAGCGGGGGGCACAGATACGCAGTATTTT	CASSLLAGGTDTQYF	TRBD2	.	TRBJ2-3	TRBV7-6
TGTGCCACCGCTAGTGAGAAATCAGGGCAGGAGACCCAGTACTTC	CATASEKSGQETQYF	.	.	TRBJ2-5	TRBV24-1
TGCAGGGATAAGGGCCAGCCCCAGCATTTT	CRDKGQPQHF	.	.	TRBJ1-5	TRBV20-1
TGTGCCAGCAGTCCCCTGATAAGCCTAGGGTACACCTTC	CASSPLISLGYTF	.	few	TRBJ1-2	TRBV12-3/TRBV12-4
TGTGCCAGCAGCTTGGAGACAGGGATGGTCTTACATTTT	CASSLETGMVLHF	TRBD1	few	TRBJ1-5	TRBV7-9
TGCGCCAGCTCGCGCGGTACAGGATACAATGAGCAGTTCTTC	CASSRGTGYNEQFF	.	few	TRBJ2-1	TRBV5-1
TGTGCCAGCAGTTACGGTTTCAGGGCAGGGGGATCCTACGAGCAGTACTTC	CASSYGFRAGGSYEQYF	TRBD1	many	TRBJ2-7	TRBV6-5
TGTGCCAGCAGTTATCGCCGGGACAGGGGGCACACAGATACGCAGTATTTT	CASSYRRDRGHTDTQYF	TRBD1	few	TRBJ2-3	TRBV7-2
TGCGCCAGCAGCTTGCGGGACAGCCACAATGAGCAGTTCTTC	CASSLRDSHNEQFF	TRBD1	few	TRBJ2-1	TRBV5-1
TGCGCCAGCAGCCGTGTTCTAGTGGGTGAGCAGTTCTTC	CASSRVLVGEQFF	.	many	TRBJ2-1	TRBV5-1
TGTGCCAGCAGATGGACAGGGACCTACGAGCAGTACTTC	CASRWTGTYEQYF	TRBD1	few	TRBJ2-7	TRBV6-2/TRBV6-3
TGTGCCACCGGATCTCGGGGGCAAGAGACCCAGTACTTC	CATGSRGQETQYF	.	.	TRBJ2-5	TRBV15
TGTGCCAGCAGTTTAGCGCGGACCGGGGGCACTGAAGCTTTCTTT	CASSLARTGGTEAFF	.	.	TRBJ1-1	TRBV12-3/TRBV12-4
TGTGCCAGCAGCTTATTAAGACGGGCGGGGGAGACCCAGTACTTC	CASSLLRRAGETQYF	.	few	TRBJ2-5	TRBV11-2
TGTGCCAGCAGTTACTCCACGCGGGACAGAACGGCTGAAGCTTTCTTT	CASSYSTRDRTAEAFF	TRBD1	many	TRBJ1-1	TRBV6-2/TRBV6-3
TGTGCCAGCAGTTTATCCCCAGTCGATGAGCAGTTCTTC	CASSLSPVDEQFF	.	few	TRBJ2-1	TRBV12-3/TRBV12-4
TGTGCCAGCAGCCCACTAGCTCTCAATGAGCAGTTCTTC	CASSPLALNEQFF	.	many	TRBJ2-1	TRBV7-9